This TCR beta chain was obtained from a study of beta chain features in type 1 diabetes. To note about this clone: What it recognizes is unknown.

CDR3 length: 16 amino acids. V was pared by 2 bases and J by 0 bases, with 8 bases between. Germline lookup yields CDR1 MNHEY and CDR2 SVGAGI. TCRB transcripts that were expressed got sequenced, as all of the isolated RNA had been reverse transcribed. The repertoire was sequenced with immunoSEQ multiplex PCR; TCRdb's copy has only in-frame clones and lacks some. This table has around 160,000 clones, around 63% appearing once. Study results and limitations: Across all four CD4+ subsets, people with type 1 diabetes showed modestly shorter TCRB CDR3s.

The chain employs TRBV6-5 and TRBJ2-6; D call uncertain. The sequence came from a man aged 30 to 39 with type 1 diabetes. Sequences were obtained from naive CD4+ T cells from blood. The CDR3 nucleotides are TGTGCCAGCAGTTACACATCCCCCTCTGGGGCCAACGTCCTGACTTTC. Protein product: CASSYTSPSGANVLTF.